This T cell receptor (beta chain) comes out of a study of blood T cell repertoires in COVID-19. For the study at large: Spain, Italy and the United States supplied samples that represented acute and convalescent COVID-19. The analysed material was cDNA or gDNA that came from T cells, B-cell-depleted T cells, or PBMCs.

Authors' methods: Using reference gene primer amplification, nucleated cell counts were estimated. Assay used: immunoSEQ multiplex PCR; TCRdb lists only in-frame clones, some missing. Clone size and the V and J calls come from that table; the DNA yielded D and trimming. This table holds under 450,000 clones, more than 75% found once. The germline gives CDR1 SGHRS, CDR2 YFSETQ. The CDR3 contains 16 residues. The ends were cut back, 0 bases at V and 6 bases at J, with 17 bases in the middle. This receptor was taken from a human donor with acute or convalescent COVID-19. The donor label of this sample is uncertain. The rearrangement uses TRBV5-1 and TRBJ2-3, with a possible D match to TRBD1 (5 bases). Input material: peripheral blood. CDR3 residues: CASSLGTGISGDTQYF. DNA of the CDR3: TGCGCCAGCAGCTTGGGTACAGGAATCTCTGGGGATACGCAGTATTTT.